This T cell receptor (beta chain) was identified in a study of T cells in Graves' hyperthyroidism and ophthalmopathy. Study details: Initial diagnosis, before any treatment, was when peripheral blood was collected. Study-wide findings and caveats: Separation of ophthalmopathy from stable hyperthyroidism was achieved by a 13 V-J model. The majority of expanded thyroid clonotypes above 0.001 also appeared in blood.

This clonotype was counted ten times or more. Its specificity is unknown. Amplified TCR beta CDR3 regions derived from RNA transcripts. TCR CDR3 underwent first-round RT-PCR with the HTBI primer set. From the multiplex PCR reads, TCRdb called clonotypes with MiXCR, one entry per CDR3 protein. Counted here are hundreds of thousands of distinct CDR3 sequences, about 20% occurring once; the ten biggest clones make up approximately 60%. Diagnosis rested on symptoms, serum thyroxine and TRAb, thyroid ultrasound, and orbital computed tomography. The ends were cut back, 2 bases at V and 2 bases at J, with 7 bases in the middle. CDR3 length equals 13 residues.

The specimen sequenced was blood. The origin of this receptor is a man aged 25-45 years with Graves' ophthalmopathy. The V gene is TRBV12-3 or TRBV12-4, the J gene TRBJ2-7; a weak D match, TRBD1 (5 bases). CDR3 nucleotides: TGTGCCAGCAGTTTATCCAGGGCCTACGAGCAGTACTTC. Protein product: CASSLSRAYEQYF.